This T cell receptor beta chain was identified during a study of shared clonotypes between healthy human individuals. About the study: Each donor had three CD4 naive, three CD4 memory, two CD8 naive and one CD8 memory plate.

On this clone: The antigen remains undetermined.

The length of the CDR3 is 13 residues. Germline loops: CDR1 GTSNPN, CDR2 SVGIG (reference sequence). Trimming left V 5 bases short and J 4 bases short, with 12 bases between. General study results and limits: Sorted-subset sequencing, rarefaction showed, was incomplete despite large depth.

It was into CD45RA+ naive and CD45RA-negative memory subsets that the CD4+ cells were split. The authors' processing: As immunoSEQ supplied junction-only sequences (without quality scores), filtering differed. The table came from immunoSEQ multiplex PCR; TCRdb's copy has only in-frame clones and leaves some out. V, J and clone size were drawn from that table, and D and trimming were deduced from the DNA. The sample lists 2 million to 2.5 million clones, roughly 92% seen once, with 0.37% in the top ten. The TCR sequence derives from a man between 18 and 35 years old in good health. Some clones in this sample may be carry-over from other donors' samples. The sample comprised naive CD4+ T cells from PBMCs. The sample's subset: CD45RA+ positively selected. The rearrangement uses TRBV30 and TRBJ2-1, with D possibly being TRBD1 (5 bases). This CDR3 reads CAWEVGQYNEQFF. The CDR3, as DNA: TGTGCCTGGGAAGTGGGGCAATACAATGAGCAGTTCTTC.